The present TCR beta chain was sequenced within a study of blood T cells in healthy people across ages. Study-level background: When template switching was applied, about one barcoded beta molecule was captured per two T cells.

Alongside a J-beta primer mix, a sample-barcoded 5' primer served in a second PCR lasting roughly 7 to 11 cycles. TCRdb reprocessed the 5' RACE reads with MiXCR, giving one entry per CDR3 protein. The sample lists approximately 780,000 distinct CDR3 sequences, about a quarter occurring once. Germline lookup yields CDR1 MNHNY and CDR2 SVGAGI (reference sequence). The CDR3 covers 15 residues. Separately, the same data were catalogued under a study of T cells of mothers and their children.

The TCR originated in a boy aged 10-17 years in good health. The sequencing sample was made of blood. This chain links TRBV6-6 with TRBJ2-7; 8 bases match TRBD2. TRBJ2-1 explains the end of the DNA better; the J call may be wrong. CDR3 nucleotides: TGTGCCAGCATCCTTCACGGGGGGGGCCCCAATGAGCAGTTCTTC. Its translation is CASILHGGGPNEQFF.